Presented here are 5 T cell receptor beta chains from one specimen sequenced in a study of OX40 agonist ivuxolimab in advanced cancers. Assay: immunoSEQ multiplex PCR; the TCRdb copy retains only in-frame clones and omits some. The sample carries some 37,000 clones, about 87% recorded once. The specimen comprised CD4+ or CD8+ T cells sorted from blood, sampled in a trial of the OX40 agonist ivuxolimab. These receptors were taken from an adult with an advanced solid tumor such as melanoma, head and neck, liver or kidney cancer.

This chain links TRBV7-9 with TRBJ1-2; D is possibly TRBD1 (5 bases). The germline V gene encodes CDR1 SEHNR and CDR2 FQNEAQ (reference sequence). The CDR3 covers 13 residues. Deletions cut 4 bases from V and 7 bases from J, with 13 bases between. The CDR3 spells CASSSGGDFGYTF. CDR3 in DNA: TGTGCCAGCAGCTCGGGAGGGGATTTTGGCTACACCTTC.

J is TRBJ2-3 and V is TRBV6-5; D assignment may be TRBD1 or TRBD2 (5 bases each). Trimming pared 6 bases from V and 2 bases from J, leaving 9 bases between. CDR3 length: 13 amino acids. Per germline, CDR1 MNHEY and CDR2 SVGAGI. In DNA, the CDR3 is TGTGCCAGCAGACGGGACGCCACAGATACGCAGTATTTT. It codes for CASRRDATDTQYF.

The chain carries TRBV6-1 and TRBJ2-6; maybe TRBD1 (5 bases). Germline CDR1 reads MNHNS; CDR2 reads SASEGT. V dropped 6 bases and J dropped 0 bases, with 15 bases sitting between them. The CDR3 runs 17 residues. The CDR3 nucleotides are TGTGCCAGCAGGGAAAGGGGAACCTCCTCTGGGGCCAACGTCCTGACTTTC. Its protein product is CASRERGTSSGANVLTF.

The CDR3 here is CASSLTGGVPANEQFF. As DNA, the CDR3 is TGCGCCAGCAGCTTGACCGGCGGGGTCCCCGCCAATGAGCAGTTCTTC. This chain uses TRBV5-1 with TRBJ2-1; D may be TRBD2 (6 bases). V was shortened by 1 base and J by 6 bases, with 17 bases between the two germline ends. The germline V gene encodes CDR1 SGHRS and CDR2 YFSETQ. The CDR3 contains 16 residues.

The genes are TRBV7-8 and TRBJ2-3; 9 nucleotides match TRBD2. The CDR3 sequence is 16 residues long. Trimming removed 5 bases from V and 2 bases from J; junction bases left unmatched: 8. Per the germline V gene, CDR1 is SGHVS and CDR2 is FQNEAQ. In DNA, the CDR3 is TGTGCCAGCAGCCTACTATTAGCGGGAGCCACAGATACGCAGTATTTT. Protein: CASSLLLAGATDTQYF.